This T cell receptor (beta chain) came from a study of identical twins. General study results and limits: There was an excess of low generation probability in the out-of-frame alpha sequences that twins shared.

The donors were all healthy and Caucasian. The CDR3 is 15 amino acids. Germline-derived CDR1 and CDR2 are SGHVS and FQNEAQ. V was clipped by 5 bases and J by 8 bases; unmatched bases: 6. For this clonotype: Its antigen is still unknown.

Each cDNA held unique molecular identifiers, and template switching gave it a universal primer site. TCRdb itself ran the 5' RACE reads through MiXCR, one entry per CDR3 protein. The repertoire holds over 250,000 distinct CDR3 sequences, with 8% to 9.5% as singletons. These data were likewise used in another study, on yellow fever vaccine responses in identical twins.

V and J are TRBV7-8 and TRBJ2-1, with 13 bases that match TRBD2. The clonotype originates from a woman in her late teens or twenties in good health. What was sequenced was CD8+ T cells sorted from blood. CDR3 in DNA: TGTGCCAGCAGCAGCGGGACTAGCGGGATGGATGAGCAGTTCTTC. Amino acids: CASSSGTSGMDEQFF.